This TCR beta chain was documented in a study of blood T cell repertoires in COVID-19. V shed 4 bases, J shed 5 bases, and the junction held 5 bases outside the gene matches. The CDR3 sequence is 15 residues long. The germline CDR1 and CDR2 sequences are SQVTM and ANQGSEA. Some clones are missing from TCRdb's copy, which holds only in-frame ones; the method was immunoSEQ multiplex PCR. The table has about 190,000 clones, approximately 84% seen once. Allocation to cohorts depended on clinical history reported by the participants. Recovered participants had two consecutive negative NP/OP PCR tests, healthcare professional clearance, or symptom resolution.

Sequenced: PBMCs or T cells enriched from blood (not recorded which). This sequence was found in a woman in her thirties who had recovered from COVID-19. V is TRBV29-1 and J is TRBJ2-3, with 14 bases matching TRBD2. DNA of the CDR3: TGCAGCGTTGCGGGACTAGCGGGGGAGCTAGATACGCAGTATTTT. Translation: CSVAGLAGELDTQYF.